This TCR beta chain is from a study of blood T cell repertoires in COVID-19. Study at large: Acute and convalescent COVID-19 samples came from the United States, Italy and Spain. T cells, B-cell-depleted T cells, or PBMCs supplied cDNA or gDNA.

Authors' analysis steps: Cell counts per sample came from amplifying reference gene primers. Method: immunoSEQ multiplex PCR; TCRdb's copy keeps in-frame clones and lacks some. V and J calls and clone size are as listed in that table; D and trimming were resolved from the DNA. The sample lists about 89,000 clones, 65% to 80% seen once, with around 49% in the top ten. V shed 0 bases and J 0 bases; nucleotides not matched to a gene: 1. The length of the CDR3 is 15 residues. The germline V gene has CDR1 SGHTA and CDR2 FQGNSA. This TCR was recovered from a human donor in a cohort sampled during active COVID-19. The source material was peripheral blood. The chain links TRBV7-2 to TRBJ1-1; 7 positions match TRBD1. CDR3 loop: CASSLAQGVNTEAFF. Written as DNA, the CDR3 is TGTGCCAGCAGCTTAGCGCAGGGGGTGAACACTGAAGCTTTCTTT.